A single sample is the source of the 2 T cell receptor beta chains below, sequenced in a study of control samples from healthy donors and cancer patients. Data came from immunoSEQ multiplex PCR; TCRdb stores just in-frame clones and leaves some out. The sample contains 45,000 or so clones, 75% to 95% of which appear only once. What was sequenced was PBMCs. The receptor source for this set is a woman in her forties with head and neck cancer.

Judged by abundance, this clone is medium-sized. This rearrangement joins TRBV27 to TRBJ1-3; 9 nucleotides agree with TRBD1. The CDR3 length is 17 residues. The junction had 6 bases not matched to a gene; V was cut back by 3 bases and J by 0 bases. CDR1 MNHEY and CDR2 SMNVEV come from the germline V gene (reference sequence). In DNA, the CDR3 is TGTGCCAGCAGTTTTGGGACAGGGCCCTCCTCTGGAAACACCATATATTTT. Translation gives CASSFGTGPSSGNTIYF.

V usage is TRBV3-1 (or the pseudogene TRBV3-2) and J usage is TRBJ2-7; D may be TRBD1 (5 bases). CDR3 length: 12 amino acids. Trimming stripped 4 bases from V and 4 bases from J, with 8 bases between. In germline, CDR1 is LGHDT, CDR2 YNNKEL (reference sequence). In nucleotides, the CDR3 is TGTGCCAGCAGCCGGGCAGGGTACGAGCAGTACTTC. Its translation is CASSRAGYEQYF.